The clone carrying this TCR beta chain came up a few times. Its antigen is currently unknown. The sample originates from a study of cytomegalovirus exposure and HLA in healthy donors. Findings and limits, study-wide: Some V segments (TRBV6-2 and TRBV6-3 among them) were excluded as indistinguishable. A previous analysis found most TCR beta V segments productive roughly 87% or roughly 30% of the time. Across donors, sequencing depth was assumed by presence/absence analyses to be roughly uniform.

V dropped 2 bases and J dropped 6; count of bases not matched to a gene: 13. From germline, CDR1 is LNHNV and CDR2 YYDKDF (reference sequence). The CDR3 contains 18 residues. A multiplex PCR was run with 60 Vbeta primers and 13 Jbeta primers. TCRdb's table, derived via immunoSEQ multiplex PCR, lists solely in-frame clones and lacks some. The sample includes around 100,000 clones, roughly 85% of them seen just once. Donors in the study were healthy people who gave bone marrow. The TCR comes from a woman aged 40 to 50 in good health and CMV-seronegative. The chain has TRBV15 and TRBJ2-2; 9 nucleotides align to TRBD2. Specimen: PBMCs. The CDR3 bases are TGTGCCACCAGCAGATCTGACGCCGGGACTAGCAGGGCCGGGGAGCTGTTTTTT. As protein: CATSRSDAGTSRAGELFF. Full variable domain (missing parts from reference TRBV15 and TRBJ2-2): DAMVIQNPRYQVTQFGKPVTLSCSQTLNHNVMYWYQQKSSQAPKLLFHYYDKDFNNEADTPDNFQSRRPNTSFCFLDIRSPGLGDTAMYLCATSRSDAGTSRAGELFFGEGSRLTVL.